These 20 T cell receptor beta chains were all obtained from the same sample, sequenced in a study of T cell responses to AZD1222 COVID-19 vaccine. Clones were read by immunoSEQ multiplex PCR, and TCRdb kept only the in-frame ones, dropping some. Here the sample spans approximately 89,000 clones, approximately 90% being singletons. Here the sequenced sample was peripheral blood, taken 28 days after the second AZD1222 dose. Source of these receptors: an adult who received the AZD1222 COVID-19 vaccine.

The chain links TRBV4-3 to TRBJ1-1; no clear D. V lost 0 bases and J lost 1, with 9 bases in between. Germline V gene lookup returns CDR1 LGHNA and CDR2 YSLEER. This CDR3 comprises 15 residues. This CDR3 is CASSQELYRNTEAFF. The CDR3, as DNA: TGCGCCAGCAGCCAAGAGCTTTATAGGAACACTGAAGCTTTCTTT.

CDR3 loop: CASSSQGGTYEQYF. The CDR3 DNA is TGCGCCAGCAGTTCTCAGGGGGGCACCTACGAGCAGTACTTC. The gene calls are TRBV5-1 and TRBJ2-7; a possible D gene is TRBD1 (7 bases). The CDR3 sequence is 14 residues long. Trimming stripped 5 bases from V and 2 bases from J, with 14 bases between. Germline CDR1 and CDR2: SGHRS and YFSETQ.

The chain combines TRBV19 with TRBJ1-5; the D gene is possibly TRBD1 (5 bases). This CDR3 has 13 amino acids. Germline CDR1 is LNHDA and CDR2 is SQIVND (reference sequence). Trimming cost V 10 bases and J 6 bases, with 16 bases left between them. The CDR3 DNA is TGTGCCACCGCAGGGAGTGTAGGTCAGCCCCAGCATTTT. Protein: CATAGSVGQPQHF.

J is TRBJ1-4 and V is TRBV7-9, with a tentative D call TRBD1 (6 bases). The V gene lost 5 bases and the J gene lost 6 bases, with 19 bases spanning the gap. The CDR3 is 16 amino acids. CDR1 and CDR2 from the germline V gene are SEHNR and FQNEAQ (reference sequence). The CDR3 nucleotides are TGTGCCAGCAGCCAGCGGGACACCGGGCCTCATGAAAAACTGTTTTTT. Its protein is CASSQRDTGPHEKLFF.

This sequence joins TRBV27 and TRBJ1-2; weak D call: TRBD1 (6 bases). The CDR3 is 13 amino acids. V shed 11 bases and J shed 5 bases, with 18 bases lying between them. The germline V gene has CDR1 MNHEY and CDR2 SMNVEV (reference sequence). CDR3 in amino acids: CAVKVGQGYGYTF. In DNA, the CDR3 is TGTGCCGTTAAGGTGGGGCAGGGGTATGGCTACACCTTC.

This clone was found once. This CDR3 is CASSKTEFGDGYTF. The CDR3 DNA is TGTGCCAGCAGTAAGACAGAGTTCGGGGATGGCTACACCTTC. This chain links TRBV2 with TRBJ1-2, with TRBD1 as a possible D gene (5 bases). This CDR3 is 14 amino acids long. Germline V lookup: CDR1 SNHLY, CDR2 FYNNEI. Trimming removed 5 bases at V and 6 bases at J, with 16 bases between.

V is TRBV27 and J is TRBJ2-2, with D tentatively TRBD1 or TRBD2 (5 bases each). CDR3 length: 15 residues. Per the germline V gene, CDR1 is MNHEY and CDR2 is SMNVEV (reference sequence). V lost 5 bases and J lost 4, with 14 bases in between. The CDR3 loop reads CASSPTVGGTGELFF. The CDR3 nucleotides are TGTGCCAGCAGTCCAACCGTTGGGGGCACCGGGGAGCTGTTTTTT.

The gene calls are TRBV10-3 and TRBJ1-2, with 10 bases lining up with TRBD1. V lost 6 bases to trimming and J lost 2 bases; unmatched junction nucleotides: 3. The CDR3 runs to 14 residues. Germline V gene data show CDR1 as ENHRY and CDR2 as SYGVKD. CDR3 amino acids: CAIRGDRGNYGYTF. CDR3 bases: TGTGCCATCAGGGGGGACAGGGGAAACTATGGCTACACCTTC.

Only a few counts were recorded for this clone. The chain has TRBV5-6 and TRBJ1-6; D unclear. From germline, CDR1 is SGHDT and CDR2 YYEEEE. V gave up 2 bases and J gave up 8 bases, with 11 bases separating them. The CDR3 contains 14 residues. The CDR3 reads CASSLREADSPLHF. The CDR3 DNA is TGTGCCAGCAGCTTACGCGAAGCGGATTCACCCCTCCACTTT.

The chain is built from TRBV5-5 and TRBJ1-1, with D uncertain. V shed 3 bases and J shed 6 bases, with 12 bases lying between them. The CDR3 consists of 13 residues. The germline CDR1 and CDR2 sequences are SGHKS and YYEKEE (reference sequence). This CDR3 is CASSSQEGAEAFF. The CDR3 region has the DNA TGTGCCAGCAGCTCCCAAGAGGGCGCTGAAGCTTTCTTT.

The chain has TRBV6-5 and TRBJ2-7; D gene uncertain. There are 11 residues in the CDR3. V was cut by 5 bases and J by 3 bases, with 5 bases left in between. The germline V gene has CDR1 MNHEY and CDR2 SVGAGI. CDR3 sequence: CASSRNYEQYF. As DNA, the CDR3 is TGTGCCAGCAGTCGAAACTACGAGCAGTACTTC.

The chain is built from TRBV5-1 and TRBJ1-2; D unresolved. The CDR3 extends over 11 amino acids. Per the germline V gene, CDR1 is SGHRS and CDR2 is YFSETQ. Trimming took off 0 bases at V and 5 bases at J, with 2 bases between the two ends. The CDR3 region is CASSLGYGYTF. In DNA form, the CDR3 reads TGCGCCAGCAGCTTGGGATATGGCTACACCTTC.

This clone was seen a single time. The chain couples TRBV7-3 to TRBJ1-1; D may be TRBD1 (5 bases). Per germline, CDR1 SGHTA and CDR2 FQGTGA. The CDR3 covers 15 residues. The V end was cut by 0 bases, the J end by 4 bases, with 12 bases between. The chain's CDR3 is CASSLTGVQGTEAFF. CDR3 nucleotide sequence: TGTGCCAGCAGCTTAACTGGGGTGCAGGGCACTGAAGCTTTCTTT.

The gene calls are TRBV4-2 and TRBJ1-2, with 7 positions matching TRBD1. This CDR3 is 15 amino acids long. J lost 6 bases, V lost 2 bases, and 9 bases had no gene match. CDR1 and CDR2 from the germline V gene are LGHNA and YNFKEQ. CDR3 sequence (DNA): TGTGCCAGCAGCCAACAACTAGACAGGGATGATGGCTACACCTTC. Its translation: CASSQQLDRDDGYTF.

V and J are TRBV19 and TRBJ1-1; 9 bases fit TRBD1. CDR1 is LNHDA, CDR2 SQIVND, per germline (reference sequence). J gave up 2 bases and V 7 bases, and 5 bases lay outside the gene matches. The CDR3 contains 14 residues. CDR3 region: CASNKQGANTEAFF. The DNA of the CDR3 is TGTGCCAGTAACAAACAGGGGGCAAACACTGAAGCTTTCTTT.

This chain links TRBV19 with TRBJ1-6, with no clear D. The germline CDR1 and CDR2 sequences are LNHDA and SQIVND (reference sequence). CDR3 length: 15 amino acids. The germline V and J ends were trimmed by 5 bases and 0 bases, with 8 bases remaining between them. This CDR3 reads CASSPRSSYNSPLHF. For the CDR3, the DNA is TGTGCCAGTAGTCCGCGGAGCTCCTATAATTCACCCCTCCACTTT. Full variable domain (outside the CDR3, taken from reference TRBV19 and TRBJ1-6): DGGITQSPKYLFRKEGQNVTLSCEQNLNHDAMYWYRQDPGQGLRLIYYSQIVNDFQKGDIAEGYSVSREKKESFPLTVTSAQKNPTAFYLCASSPRSSYNSPLHFGNGTRLTVT.

This sequence joins TRBV19 and TRBJ1-1; TRBD1 aligns across 9 bases. Losses at the gene ends were 6 bases for V and 0 bases for J; bases not matched to a gene: 5. The CDR3 is made up of 15 amino acids. Germline CDR1 and CDR2: LNHDA and SQIVND (reference sequence). The CDR3 bases are TGTGCCAGTAGGGGACAGGGAGGCATGAACACTGAAGCTTTCTTT. Protein product: CASRGQGGMNTEAFF.

The CDR3: CARGLGTATNEKLFF. The CDR3 nucleotides are TGTGCCCGGGGGCTAGGGACAGCAACTAATGAAAAACTGTTTTTT. This chain joins TRBV6-5 and TRBJ1-4, with 7 bases fitting TRBD1. This CDR3 contains 15 residues. The germline gives CDR1 MNHEY, CDR2 SVGAGI. With 11 bases clipped from V and 0 bases from J, the junction kept 9 bases outside the gene matches.

This sequence joins TRBV9 and TRBJ1-2, with D uncertain. The length of the CDR3 is 14 residues. CDR1 and CDR2 from the germline V gene are SGDLS and YYNGEE. V lost 5 bases and J lost 2, with 13 bases in between. CDR3 bases: TGTGCCAGCAGGGGCGGACTATCGAACTATGGCTACACCTTC. Its protein product is CASRGGLSNYGYTF.

The chain couples TRBV7-2 to TRBJ1-3; D not certain. CDR3 length: 14 residues. Deletions cut 6 bases from V and 0 bases from J, with 9 bases between. The germline V gene encodes CDR1 SGHTA and CDR2 FQGNSA. CDR3 bases: TGTGCCAGCAGGGTCGGAGGCTCTGGAAACACCATATATTTT. Protein product: CASRVGGSGNTIYF.